This record covers a single TCR beta chain. Prior autoimmune disease or systemic immunosuppression barred patients. Clones were read by immunoSEQ multiplex PCR, and TCRdb kept only the in-frame ones, dropping some. The table has 95,000 to 150,000 clones, around 89% seen once; the top ten hold about 0.55%. The CDR3 consists of 17 residues. Germline V gene data show CDR1 as SEHNR and CDR2 as FQNEAQ (reference sequence). The V and J ends lost 1 base and 3 bases, in that order; junction bases with no gene match: 5. This record belongs to a study of OX40 agonist ivuxolimab in advanced cancers. Looking at the study overall: Patients treated during dose escalation were battling hepatocellular carcinoma, melanoma, renal cell or head and neck cancer. Cohort: roughly 80% men, mean age about 60, aged about 20 to 79. A partial response was reached by three patients: one with hepatocellular carcinoma and two with cutaneous melanoma.

V is TRBV7-9 and J is TRBJ2-3, with TRBD2 matching over 12 bases. The sequences come from CD4+ or CD8+ T cells sorted from blood, collected in a trial of the OX40 agonist ivuxolimab. This TCR was recovered from an adult with an advanced solid tumor such as melanoma, head and neck, liver or kidney cancer. The CDR3 reads CASSLEQTSGGTDTQYF. CDR3 sequence (DNA): TGTGCCAGCAGCTTAGAGCAGACTAGCGGGGGTACAGATACGCAGTATTTT.